Each of the 25 T cell receptor beta chains below was sequenced from the same sample in a study of blood T cell repertoires in COVID-19 (dated by TCRdb to the early 2020s). Library creation used the immunoSEQ multiplex PCR assay. TCRdb limited this immuneACCESS table to in-frame rearrangements with V and J called. A share of clones is missing; checked studies link under half to unresolved V genes, and the rest is unexplained. Recorded for this sample are around 150,000 clones; approximately 84% of them occurred a single time. 7.5% to 8.5% of the sample rests with the top ten. Sequenced sample: peripheral blood. Source of these receptors: an older woman with COVID-19, enrolled during active disease.

The chain links TRBV2 to TRBJ2-7, with no clear D. Per the germline V gene, CDR1 is SNHLY and CDR2 is FYNNEI. Trimming took 2 bases from V and 7 from J, leaving 3 bases between them. CDR3 length equals 10 residues. CDR3 sequence (DNA): TGTGCCAGCAGTGAACTAGAGCAGTACGTC. Translating gives CASSELEQYV.

The chain carries TRBV19 and TRBJ2-1; 14 nucleotides match TRBD2. The CDR3 loop spans 16 amino acids. J gave up 6 bases and V 1 base, and 2 bases lay outside the gene matches. Germline values: CDR1 LNHDA, CDR2 SQIVND (reference sequence). The CDR3: CASSIATSGRANEQFF. The CDR3 bases are TGTGCCAGTAGTATAGCGACTAGCGGGAGGGCCAATGAGCAGTTCTTC. The full variable domain, its missing parts supplied by reference TRBV19 and TRBJ2-1, is DGGITQSPKYLFRKEGQNVTLSCEQNLNHDAMYWYRQDPGQGLRLIYYSQIVNDFQKGDIAEGYSVSREKKESFPLTVTSAQKNPTAFYLCASSIATSGRANEQFFGPGTRLTVL.

Written as DNA, the CDR3 is TGTGCCAGCAGTGAAGCGGGAGGGAGCTATGGCTACACCTTC. Its translation: CASSEAGGSYGYTF. This chain connects TRBV6-1 to TRBJ1-2; unclear D gene. This CDR3 spans 14 amino acids. CDR1 is MNHNS, CDR2 SASEGT, per germline. V lost 0 bases to trimming and J lost 4 bases, with 9 bases between them.

This clone was detected once. V is TRBV4-1 and J is TRBJ1-1; D may be TRBD1 (6 bases). The ends were cut back, 5 bases at V and 1 base at J, with 11 bases in the middle. Germline assignment: CDR1 MGHRA and CDR2 YSYEKL. The CDR3 extends over 14 amino acids. This chain's CDR3 is CASSKQGWNTEAFF. CDR3 bases: TGCGCCAGCAGCAAACAGGGATGGAACACTGAAGCTTTCTTT.

V and J are TRBV9 and TRBJ2-1; 12 bases agree with TRBD2. CDR3 size: 18 residues. Germline CDR1 SGDLS, CDR2 YYNGEE. V was pared by 0 bases and J by 6 bases, with 10 bases of the junction left unmatched. The CDR3 reads CASSVAPRLAGVGNEQFF. For the CDR3, the DNA is TGTGCCAGCAGCGTAGCCCCGCGACTAGCGGGAGTGGGCAATGAGCAGTTCTTC.

J is TRBJ1-6 and V is TRBV20-1; D is unresolved. CDR3 size: 16 residues. With 3 bases removed from V and 0 bases from J, the gap between germline ends came to 12 bases. Per the germline V gene, CDR1 is DFQATT and CDR2 is SNEGSKA (reference sequence). The CDR3 region has the DNA TGCAGTGCTAGTGTCGCGGTCAACTCCTATAATTCACCCCTCCACTTT. Protein sequence: CSASVAVNSYNSPLHF.

The rearrangement links TRBV9 to TRBJ2-5, with a possible D match to TRBD2 (5 bases). V dropped 0 bases and J dropped 1 base, with 7 bases sitting between them. This CDR3 has 14 amino acids. Germline CDR1 is SGDLS and CDR2 is YYNGEE. As DNA, the CDR3 is TGTGCCAGCAGCGTAGGAAGCGGCCAAGAGACCCAGTACTTC. Protein product: CASSVGSGQETQYF.

DNA of the CDR3: TGTGCCAGCATTCGGTACCAAGAGACCCAGTACTTC. Its translation is CASIRYQETQYF. V is TRBV2 and J is TRBJ2-5; D not resolved. Trimming pared 7 bases from V and 0 bases from J, leaving 6 bases between. Germline CDR1 and CDR2: SNHLY and FYNNEI. There are 12 residues in the CDR3.

The chain has TRBV7-9 and TRBJ1-1; D gene unclear. V shed 1 base and J shed 5 bases, with 17 bases lying between them. This CDR3 comprises 16 residues. Germline CDR1 is SEHNR and CDR2 is FQNEAQ (reference sequence). This CDR3 reads CASSLDWQRELTEAFF. In nucleotides, the CDR3 is TGTGCCAGCAGCTTAGATTGGCAGAGGGAATTGACTGAAGCTTTCTTT. Full variable domain (remainder filled in from reference TRBV7-9 and TRBJ1-1): DTGVSQNPRHKITKRGQNVTFRCDPISEHNRLYWYRQTLGQGPEFLTYFQNEAQLEKSRLLSDRFSAERPKGSFSTLEIQRTEQGDSAMYLCASSLDWQRELTEAFFGQGTRLTVV.

V and J are TRBV28 and TRBJ2-7; D not resolved. The CDR3 is 14 residues long. Germline CDR1 MDHEN, CDR2 SYDVKM. V was pared by 3 bases and J by 0 bases, with 9 bases between. The CDR3 here is CASSFPGGSYEQYF. In DNA form, the CDR3 reads TGTGCCAGCAGTTTCCCCGGTGGCTCCTACGAGCAGTACTTC. The complete variable domain, with remaining parts taken from reference TRBV28 and TRBJ2-7, reads DVKVTQSSRYLVKRTGEKVFLECVQDMDHENMFWYRQDPGLGLRLIYFSYDVKMKEKGDIPEGYSVSREKKERFSLILESASTNQTSMYLCASSFPGGSYEQYFGPGTRLTVT.

This sequence joins TRBV7-9 and TRBJ2-1; no clear D. Germline CDR1 reads SEHNR; CDR2 reads FQNEAQ (reference sequence). This CDR3 has 13 amino acids. V was clipped by 3 bases and J by 6 bases, with 9 bases between them. CDR3 residues: CASSFSSTNEQFF. CDR3 bases: TGTGCCAGCAGCTTTAGCAGTACCAATGAGCAGTTCTTC.

This chain uses TRBV3-1 (or the pseudogene TRBV3-2) with TRBJ1-5; perhaps TRBD1 as D (5 bases). V was trimmed by 1 base and J by 4 bases, leaving 14 bases between them. Germline V gives CDR1 LGHDT, CDR2 YNNKEL (reference sequence). The CDR3 has 16 amino acids. CDR3 residues: CASSQGRGTRNQPQHF. CDR3 DNA sequence: TGTGCCAGCAGCCAAGGGCGGGGGACGAGGAATCAGCCCCAGCATTTT.

The V call is TRBV6-5, the J call TRBJ1-6; 8 bases line up with TRBD1. Per the germline V gene, CDR1 is MNHEY and CDR2 is SVGAGI. This CDR3 is 15 amino acids long. V shed 6 bases and J 5 bases; nucleotides not matched to a gene: 6. CDR3 sequence (DNA): TGTGCCAGCAGGCAAAGGACAGGGCATAATTCACCCCTCCACTTT. It translates to CASRQRTGHNSPLHF.

The chain uses TRBV24-1 and TRBJ2-5, with 7 bases lining up with TRBD1. Trimming cost V 4 bases and J 1 base; bases outside gene matches: 5. CDR1 is KGHDR, CDR2 SFDVKD, per germline. CDR3 length: 15 residues. As DNA, the CDR3 is TGTGCCACCAGTGACCGACAGGGCCCCCAAGAGACCCAGTACTTC. Translated: CATSDRQGPQETQYF.

CDR3 amino acids: CAWSPPGRTASNQPQHF. CDR3 DNA sequence: TGTGCCTGGAGTCCACCCGGCAGGACTGCTAGCAATCAGCCCCAGCATTTT. The chain has TRBV30 and TRBJ1-5; D is unclear. The CDR3 runs 17 residues. Trimming removed 2 bases at V and 0 bases at J, with 17 bases between. The germline V gene encodes CDR1 GTSNPN and CDR2 SVGIG (reference sequence).

V gene TRBV7-7 combines with J gene TRBJ2-5; TRBD2 aligns across 7 bases. The junction had 9 bases not matched to a gene; V was cut back by 5 bases and J by 3 bases. Germline V gene lookup returns CDR1 SSHAT and CDR2 FNYEAQ (reference sequence). The CDR3 is 15 residues long. CDR3 region: CASSQAYGGKETQYF. In DNA form, the CDR3 reads TGTGCCAGCAGCCAGGCGTACGGGGGGAAAGAGACCCAGTACTTC.

The V call is TRBV11-2, the J call TRBJ2-3; D is ambiguous. Trimming pared 9 bases from V and 5 bases from J, leaving 18 bases between. CDR1 is SGHAT, CDR2 FQNNGV, per germline. This CDR3 contains 14 residues. The CDR3 sequence: CASLDGARGDTQYF. For the CDR3, the DNA is TGTGCCAGTTTAGACGGTGCTCGCGGAGATACGCAGTATTTT.

This chain uses TRBV29-1 with TRBJ1-3; D is ambiguous. Germline V gene lookup returns CDR1 SQVTM and CDR2 ANQGSEA. The CDR3 has 14 residues. V lost 7 bases to trimming and J lost 2 bases, with 15 bases between them. The CDR3 DNA reads as TGCAGCGCCCGGAGATTAGAGCCTGGAAACACCATATATTTT. Translated: CSARRLEPGNTIYF.

The V call is TRBV5-1, the J call TRBJ2-1; 12 bases are a match to TRBD2. This CDR3 comprises 15 residues. J gave up 8 bases and V 4 bases, and 7 bases lay outside the gene matches. The germline V gene has CDR1 SGHRS and CDR2 YFSETQ. CDR3 sequence: CASSPPSGGAYEQFF. The CDR3 DNA reads TGCGCCAGCAGCCCCCCTAGCGGGGGGGCCTATGAGCAGTTCTTC.

V is TRBV11-3 and J is TRBJ2-7, with D tentatively TRBD1 (6 bases). Per the germline V gene, CDR1 is SGHNT and CDR2 is YENEEA. V lost 0 bases to trimming and J lost 6 bases, with 9 bases between them. This CDR3 has 13 amino acids. For the CDR3, the DNA is TGTGCCAGCAGCTTAGATGGGGGCTCCGAGCAGTACTTC. It encodes CASSLDGGSEQYF.

The chain has TRBV12-3 or TRBV12-4 and TRBJ2-1, with 9 nucleotides matching TRBD2. J was trimmed by 14 bases and V by 4 bases; bases with no gene match: 3. The CDR3 length is 11 residues. In nucleotides, the CDR3 is TGTGCCAGCAGTTCGCTAGCGGGAAAGTTCTTC. The encoded protein is CASSSLAGKFF.

The J gene is TRBJ1-5, the V gene TRBV19; D remains ambiguous. With 3 bases removed from V and 6 bases from J, the gap between germline ends came to 9 bases. Germline assignment: CDR1 LNHDA and CDR2 SQIVND (reference sequence). The CDR3 extends over 13 amino acids. The CDR3 loop reads CASSMRVSQPQHF. CDR3 DNA sequence: TGTGCCAGTAGTATGAGGGTTAGTCAGCCCCAGCATTTT.

The V and J genes are TRBV5-1 and TRBJ1-5; TRBD1 might be the D (5 bases). The V gene lost 5 bases and the J gene lost 4 bases, with 13 bases spanning the gap. Germline V gene lookup returns CDR1 SGHRS and CDR2 YFSETQ. The CDR3 spans 14 residues. The CDR3 reads CASSTGVRNQPQHF. The CDR3 DNA is TGCGCCAGCAGTACGGGGGTGAGGAATCAGCCCCAGCATTTT.

The chain has TRBV27 and TRBJ2-7, with D tentatively TRBD2 (5 bases). CDR3 length: 14 amino acids. Trimming removed 5 bases at V and 4 bases at J, with 15 bases between. Germline V CDR1 and CDR2: MNHEY, SMNVEV (reference sequence). The CDR3 reads CASSLGRGTYEQYF. The CDR3 DNA reads as TGTGCCAGCAGTCTCGGACGGGGTACGTACGAGCAGTACTTC.

This CDR3 is CASSYRSNGNTIYF. CDR3 DNA: TGTGCCAGCAGTTACCGGTCTAATGGAAACACCATATATTTT. The J gene is TRBJ1-3, the V gene TRBV6-5, with D hard to call. The CDR3 has 14 amino acids. V was pared by 2 bases and J by 3 bases, with 8 bases between. Germline CDR1 MNHEY, CDR2 SVGAGI.